This T cell receptor beta chain came from a study of control samples from healthy donors and cancer patients. The method was immunoSEQ multiplex PCR; TCRdb's version includes in-frame clones alone and lacks a portion of them. The sample has about 84,000 clones, approximately 80% seen once. Sequencing was performed on PBMCs. The TCR originated in a man between 60 and 75 years old with head and neck cancer.

CDR3 DNA sequence: TGTGCCACCAGCAGCCCCGCTAGGGTCCCCTACAATGAGCAGTTCTTC. Translating gives CATSSPARVPYNEQFF. The chain combines TRBV15 with TRBJ2-1; the D is unclear. Germline CDR1 reads LNHNV; CDR2 reads YYDKDF (reference sequence). V lost 3 bases and J lost 2, with 14 bases in between. CDR3 length: 16 amino acids.